This TCR beta chain was profiled in a study of radiation and T cells in renal cell carcinoma. Profiled with immunoSEQ multiplex PCR; TCRdb holds only in-frame clones, not every one. The table records some 140,000 clones, 70% to 90% of them present only once. Time point specified: baseline pretreatment blood. The treatment here: 15 Gy SBRT to primary tumor, nephrectomy 4 weeks later. CDR3 length: 16 amino acids. V dropped 0 bases and J dropped 4 bases, with 15 bases sitting between them. Per germline, CDR1 SGHRS and CDR2 YFSETQ. The starting material was blood, obtained from a patient whose treatment included radiotherapy and nephrectomy. This clonotype was sampled from a woman between 50 and 59 years old with renal cell carcinoma. The chain uses TRBV5-1 and TRBJ2-3; D possibly matches TRBD1 or TRBD2 (5 bases each). CDR3 sequence: CASSLALGVAADTQYF. The CDR3 DNA sequence: TGCGCCAGCAGCTTGGCCCTGGGGGTAGCAGCAGATACGCAGTATTTT.